This T cell receptor (beta chain) was profiled in a study of human T cells and chemical hapten exposure (dated by TCRdb to about 2021). With respect to the entire study: For sensitization, 2% DPC in acetone was applied to a roughly 2 cm by roughly 2 cm area of upper inner arm skin. Throughout the study period of around 24 weeks, patients also received therapeutic DPC doses to the scalp every week. Patch testing was done on the upper back using Finn chambers containing 0.01% DPC, and results were scored after 6 days according to International Contact Dermatitis Research Group standards. The mostly female patient cohort included alopecia areata with under or over 50% scalp involvement, alopecia totalis and alopecia universalis. The libraries were sequenced as a pool, and the TCR yield per sample differed mostly because of small variations in library volumes within the pool. The study tracked peripheral blood TCR repertoire changes in vivo during primary and secondary sensitization to the hapten diphenylcyclopropenone (DPC) in alopecia patients. Patient blood was sampled pre-sensitization (week 0) and at 2, 6 and about 24 weeks after DPC sensitization. Around 30 alopecia patients provided blood for TCR sequencing at one to four time points (pre-sensitization, 2, 6 and 24 weeks). What the research found in general, with its limitations: Patch test score was positively correlated with the number of PT1 expanded TCRs, with significance at thresholds 8, 16 and 32 but not at 4. DPC sensitization did not change how many TCRs were above 1 in 1000 frequency, and no evidence was found of alterations in global repertoire structure. After repeated subsampling, the strength of the expansion versus patch-test correlation and the threshold at which it became significant changed. Alopecia, a presumed autoimmune disease, was present in all patients, so the immune response of the patients might differ from that of healthy individuals. Compared with pre-sensitization or healthy control sets, expanded TCRs formed significantly more large CDR3 similarity clusters, which is consistent with antigen-driven responses.

Preparation of the library involved RACE. These reads were obtained on a NextSeq 500. During library preparation, unique molecular identifiers were attached to individual cDNA molecules so that TCRs could be counted in a quantitative, reproducible way. From each blood RNA sample, both TCR alpha and TCR beta chains were sequenced. The original pipeline was this. The median number of TCRs per sample was roughly 98,000, ranging from about 23,224 to 700,000. V, J and CDR3 annotation of the TCR reads was performed with the Decombinator software suite. To make PS versus PT1 abundance plots, every sample was subsampled to the same number of TCRs (28,000). TCRs were defined as expanded if absent before sensitization and observed at least eight times at the 2-week time point. Using fastp at Q25 and MiXCR, TCRdb reprocessed the public reads and kept productive beta chains. Rows are combined by CDR3 protein, so each entry shows the most common genes and DNA. In this record, the V and J calls reflect TCRdb's handling and not the investigators' own analysis. In this sample the table shows fewer than 95,000 distinct CDR3 sequences, more than 9% of which occur a single time. The top ten hold about 2% of the sample.

What the time point label conveys for this sample: patch test 1, 2 weeks after DPC sensitization. What this sample's treatment or condition label stands for: therapeutic diphenylcyclopropenone sensitization with weekly scalp DPC. At each patch-test visit, blood was drawn before the patch test was applied. Patients were eligible if aged 18 to 70, diagnosed with alopecia and judged suitable for DPC therapy, and pregnant patients were excluded. Total RNA was extracted from unfractionated whole blood collected in Tempus Blood RNA tubes. Of note for this clonotype: Its cognate antigen has yet to be identified. Base qualities were left out, and no much larger clone turns up one base away.

This material consisted of whole blood, taken in connection with sensitization to the hapten diphenylcyclopropenone (DPC). This TCR was sampled from a man aged 35 to 55 with alopecia areata. Some clones in this sample may be carry-over from other donors' samples.

The CDR3 in this case is CASSLEGLWEQFF. The DNA is TGCGCCAGCAGCTTGGAGGGACTGTGGGAGCAGTTCTTC. The chain couples TRBV5-1 to TRBJ2-1; 6 matching bases give a weak D call of TRBD2. Trimming takes 0 bases from V and 10 bases from J, and the germline ends sit 11 bases apart. Taken from the germline V gene, the CDR1 and CDR2 loops are SGHRS and YFSETQ. Spanning cysteine to phenylalanine, the CDR3 consists of 13 amino acids. Solely the CDR3 DNA is kept, with 39 bases framed from the first base. This CDR3, with the reference TRBV5-1 and TRBJ2-1 proteins standing in past its ends, gives the full variable domain KAGVTQTPRYLIKTRGQQVTLSCSPISGHRSVSWYQQTPGQGLQFLFEYFSETQRNKGNFPGRFSGRQFSNSRSEMNVSTLELGDSALYLCASSLEGLWEQFFGPGTRLTVL.